The present TCR beta chain was sequenced within a study of blood T cell repertoires in COVID-19. V lost 1 base and J lost 5, with 9 bases in between. The CDR3 is 13 residues long. Germline CDR1 is LGHNA and CDR2 is YSLEER. Only in-frame clones appear in the TCRdb table, and some are missing; sequencing was by immunoSEQ multiplex PCR. The sample holds roughly 50,000 clones; roughly 85% are singletons and the top ten take about 12%. This sequence joins TRBV4-3 and TRBJ2-7; tentative D call: TRBD2 (6 bases). Sequencing used peripheral blood. The source of this sequence is a human donor in a cohort sampled during active COVID-19. CDR3 residues: CASSQGGGNEQYF. The CDR3 DNA reads TGCGCCAGCAGCCAAGGGGGAGGAAACGAGCAGTACTTC.